This TCR beta chain is drawn from a study of shared clonotypes between healthy human individuals. Findings of the study overall: A handful of donors shared about 4.8% of their naive CD4 clonotypes.

V shed 2 bases and J shed 2 bases, with 13 bases lying between them. The CDR3 contains 16 residues. This clone was seen more than once but under ten times. Its matching antigen is unknown. Cells designated naive CD8 were CD45RO-negative and were positively selected for CCR7, with terminally differentiated effector memory CD45RA+ cells excluded. Profiling relied on immunoSEQ multiplex PCR, and the TCRdb table lists in-frame clones only, not all of them. The sample holds about 2.1 million clones; around 95% are singletons and the top ten take more than 1.5%. J is TRBJ1-5 and V is TRBV6-7; D unresolved. TRBV6-7 is an open reading frame whose function is uncertain. The sequencing sample was made of naive CD8+ T cells from PBMCs. The source of this sequence is a man younger than 35 in good health. Some clones in this sample may be carry-over from other donors' samples. For the CDR3, the DNA is TGTGCCAGCAGTTACGTTCGGGCCGAGGGCAATCAGCCCCAGCATTTT. Its translation: CASSYVRAEGNQPQHF.